The 21 T cell receptor beta chains reported below all come from one sample, sequenced in a study of cytomegalovirus exposure and HLA in healthy donors. Primers: 60 Vbeta forward and 13 Jbeta reverse. Produced via immunoSEQ multiplex PCR; TCRdb's table is partial and in-frame only. The sample consists of about 140,000 clones, 80% of them appearing once. Sample: PBMCs. These receptors originate from a man aged 30 to 45 in good health.

This chain joins TRBV12-1 and TRBJ2-5; the table's TRBD2 call for D was not verified on the DNA. TRBV12-1 is described as a pseudogene. The CDR3 sequence is 13 residues long. CDR3 DNA: TGTGCCAGCAGCTTCCGAGCTCGGGAGACCCAGTACTTC. Amino acid sequence: CASSFRARETQYF.

The chain is built from TRBV27 and TRBJ2-1, with 10 bases that match TRBD2. Trimming cost V 6 bases and J 0 bases; bases outside gene matches: 8. The CDR3 contains 17 residues. CDR1 is MNHEY, CDR2 SMNVEV, per germline (reference sequence). CDR3 coding DNA: TGTGCCAGCAGACCTACGGGACTAGCGATCTCCTACAATGAGCAGTTCTTC. This encodes CASRPTGLAISYNEQFF.

The chain has TRBV25-1 and TRBJ2-7; D is unresolved. V was pared by 4 bases and J by 6 bases, with 13 bases between. This CDR3 is 13 amino acids long. Per the germline V gene, CDR1 is MGHDK and CDR2 is SYGVNS. The CDR3 spells CASSVSGYSEQYF. CDR3 DNA sequence: TGTGCCAGCAGTGTATCAGGCTATTCCGAGCAGTACTTC.

This clone appeared a few times. Mismatch with germline at one junction end may stem from a read error. This chain links TRBV11-2 with TRBJ1-1; no reliable D call. The CDR3 is 12 amino acids. Germline CDR1 is SGHAT and CDR2 is FQNNGV. DNA of the CDR3: TGTGCCAGCAGCTTAGATCGAGGAGGGCAGCTCTTT. Protein product: CASSLDRGGQLF. Based on the CDR3 plus reference TRBV11-2 and TRBJ1-1, the full variable domain is EAGVAQSPRYKIIEKRQSVAFWCNPISGHATLYWYQQILGQGPKLLIQFQNNGVVDDSQLPKDRFSAERLKGVDSTLKIQPAKLEDSAVYLCASSLDRGGQLFGQGTRLTVV.

V is TRBV25-1 and J is TRBJ2-2; TRBD2 matches at 7 bases. Germline trimming cut 1 base from V and 1 base from J; bases unmatched to any gene: 9. The CDR3 totals 18 residues. CDR1 and CDR2 from the germline V gene are MGHDK and SYGVNS. CDR3 residues: CASSESHIGLGNTGELFF. In DNA, the CDR3 is TGTGCCAGCAGTGAATCACATATTGGACTAGGGAACACCGGGGAGCTGTTTTTT.

The genes are TRBV5-4 and TRBJ2-7; weak D call: TRBD2 (6 bases). This CDR3 is 14 amino acids long. The V and J ends lost 4 bases and 2 bases respectively, with 13 bases between them. CDR1 and CDR2 from the germline V gene are SGHNT and YYREEE (reference sequence). The CDR3 is CASSPRGLPYEQYF. CDR3 bases: TGTGCCAGCAGCCCGCGGGGCCTCCCCTACGAGCAGTACTTC.

This sequence joins TRBV9 and TRBJ1-1, with 9 nucleotides matching TRBD1. Germline V CDR1 and CDR2: SGDLS, YYNGEE. J gave up 4 bases and V 3 bases, and 7 bases lay outside the gene matches. The CDR3 is 15 amino acids. The CDR3 coding sequence is TGTGCCAGCAGCGCACGGGACAGGGAGGGCACTGAAGCTTTCTTT. Protein sequence: CASSARDREGTEAFF. Full variable domain (remainder filled in from reference TRBV9 and TRBJ1-1): DSGVTQTPKHLITATGQRVTLRCSPRSGDLSVYWYQQSLDQGLQFLIQYYNGEERAKGNILERFSAQQFPDLHSELNLSSLELGDSALYFCASSARDREGTEAFFGQGTRLTVV.

The gene calls are TRBV10-3 and TRBJ2-7, with 7 nucleotides matching TRBD1. CDR3 size: 12 residues. The ends lost 11 bases at V and 2 bases at J; junction bases unmatched: 6. Per the germline V gene, CDR1 is ENHRY and CDR2 is SYGVKD. This CDR3 reads CASGTATYEQYF. CDR3 bases: TGTGCCTCAGGGACAGCGACCTACGAGCAGTACTTC.

This rearrangement joins TRBV10-2 to TRBJ2-1; the match to TRBD2 covers 7 bases. The CDR3 has 14 amino acids. Germline loops: CDR1 WSHSY, CDR2 SAAADI. Trimming cost V 2 bases and J 4 bases; bases outside gene matches: 2. In DNA form, the CDR3 reads TGCGCCAGCAGTGAGGCTAGCGGTTACAATGAGCAGTTCTTC. Translating gives CASSEASGYNEQFF.

CDR3 region: CASNPEGAILGGLFF. CDR3 DNA: TGTGCCAGTAACCCCGAGGGGGCCATCCTGGGTGGTCTGTTTTTT. The chain combines TRBV19 with TRBJ1-4; 7 bases map to TRBD1. V lost 7 bases and J lost 14; bases outside the gene matches: 19. CDR1 is LNHDA and CDR2 is SQIVND in the germline V gene (reference sequence). The CDR3 extends over 15 amino acids. Based on the CDR3 plus reference TRBV19 and TRBJ1-4, the full variable domain is DGGITQSPKYLFRKEGQNVTLSCEQNLNHDAMYWYRQDPGQGLRLIYYSQIVNDFQKGDIAEGYSVSREKKESFPLTVTSAQKNPTAFYLCASNPEGAILGGLFFGSGTQLSVL.

This clone appeared a single time. The chain recombines TRBV9 with TRBJ2-3; 8 bases agree with TRBD2. There are 14 residues in the CDR3. Per germline, CDR1 SGDLS and CDR2 YYNGEE. J lost 6 bases, V lost 0 bases, and 3 bases had no gene match. The chain's CDR3 is CASSVEIAGDTQYF. The DNA for the CDR3 is TGTGCCAGCAGCGTAGAAATAGCGGGGGATACGCAGTATTTT.

The chain combines TRBV7-2 with TRBJ2-1; TRBD2 matches 13 bases. V dropped 3 bases and J dropped 5; count of bases not matched to a gene: 4. CDR1 is SGHTA and CDR2 is FQGNSA in the germline V gene. The CDR3 runs 16 residues. The CDR3 protein is CASSLTSGRTNNEQFF. CDR3 in DNA: TGTGCCAGCAGCTTGACTAGCGGGAGGACAAACAATGAGCAGTTCTTC.

Turning to this clone: One end of the junction is discordant with germline, which a read error may explain. J is TRBJ1-1 and V is TRBV7-9, with D maybe TRBD1 (5 bases). The CDR3 extends over 11 amino acids. CDR1 is SEHNR and CDR2 is FQNEAQ in the germline V gene (reference sequence). Written as DNA, the CDR3 is TGTTCCAGCAGCGCCAGGGAGGAGGCTTTCTTT. This gives the protein CSSSAREEAFF.

This clone has just one count. The V gene is TRBV20-1, the J gene TRBJ2-3; D remains unclear. Per the germline V gene, CDR1 is DFQATT and CDR2 is SNEGSKA (reference sequence). With 3 bases removed from V and 5 bases from J, the gap between germline ends came to 6 bases. The CDR3 has 11 amino acids. CDR3 DNA: TGCAGTGCTAGTGCACTAGATACGCAGTATTTT. It yields the protein CSASALDTQYF.

This CDR3 reads CASSPQGQGSYEQYF. The CDR3 DNA sequence: TGTGCCAGCTCACCACAGGGACAGGGCTCCTACGAGCAGTACTTC. J is TRBJ2-7 and V is TRBV18; 9 positions match TRBD1. The length of the CDR3 is 15 residues. V dropped 1 base and J dropped 0; count of bases not matched to a gene: 1. Per the germline V gene, CDR1 is KGHSH and CDR2 is LQKENI.

The rearrangement uses TRBV7-9 and TRBJ2-1, with 7 bases matching TRBD1. Trimming took 0 bases from V and 9 from J; bases not matched to a gene: 5. Germline lookup yields CDR1 SEHNR and CDR2 FQNEAQ (reference sequence). The CDR3 totals 14 residues. In nucleotides, the CDR3 is TGTGCCAGCAGCTTAGCGGGGACAGCCACTGAGCAGTTCTTC. As protein: CASSLAGTATEQFF.

This clone was seen more than once but under ten times. This chain joins TRBV5-1 and TRBJ1-6; tentatively, D is TRBD1 (5 bases). The germline V gene has CDR1 SGHRS and CDR2 YFSETQ. The CDR3 runs to 13 residues. V gave up 0 bases and J gave up 14 bases, with 12 bases separating them. DNA for the CDR3: TGCGCCAGCAGCTTGGGGAACAGGAACACCCTCCACTTT. Amino acid sequence: CASSLGNRNTLHF.

A single count supports this clone. This rearrangement joins TRBV7-9 to TRBJ1-4; 8 nucleotides align to TRBD1. Trimming at V came to 0 bases and at J to 8 bases, leaving 5 bases not matched to a gene. The germline gives CDR1 SEHNR, CDR2 FQNEAQ (reference sequence). The CDR3 runs to 15 residues. The CDR3 here is CASSLAQGAREKLFF. The CDR3 DNA follows: TGTGCCAGCAGCTTAGCGCAGGGGGCAAGGGAAAAACTGTTTTTT.

This clone was counted between two and nine times. The chain combines TRBV6-4 with TRBJ2-3; TRBD2 agrees at 7 bases. The CDR3 has 15 residues. Trimming at V came to 6 bases and at J to 0 bases, leaving 6 bases not matched to a gene. CDR1 and CDR2 from the germline V gene are MRHNA and SNTAGT. This CDR3 is CASSLAVPSTDTQYF. In DNA form, the CDR3 reads TGTGCCAGCAGCCTAGCGGTTCCTAGCACAGATACGCAGTATTTT.

The chain links TRBV19 to TRBJ2-3, with D tentatively TRBD2 (5 bases). The V gene lost 6 bases and the J gene lost 6 bases, with 10 bases spanning the gap. Germline lookup yields CDR1 LNHDA and CDR2 SQIVND (reference sequence). The CDR3 sequence is 12 residues long. The CDR3 spells CASSLAWDTQYF. The CDR3 DNA follows: TGTGCCAGTAGCCTAGCATGGGATACGCAGTATTTT.

The CDR3 DNA is TGCAGTCCTCGCCAGGGCAACGAGCAGTACTTC. It encodes CSPRQGNEQYF. The gene calls are TRBV20-1 and TRBJ2-7; TRBD1 might be the D (5 bases). V was clipped by 8 bases and J by 5 bases, with 13 bases between them. Germline loops: CDR1 DFQATT, CDR2 SNEGSKA (reference sequence). The CDR3 length is 11 residues.